This T cell receptor (beta chain) was documented in a study of cytomegalovirus exposure and HLA in healthy donors. Study at large: Approximately 80 million unique TCRs from HLA-typed donors were held in an early data release.

The count of this clone is one. In the PCR, 60 Vbeta and 13 Jbeta primers were used. Measured with immunoSEQ multiplex PCR; TCRdb has only the in-frame clones, and not every one. The sample comprises 85,000 to 130,000 clones, 76% of which are singletons, and around 3.8% rests with the top ten. CDR3 length equals 14 residues. Deletions cut 0 bases from V and 8 bases from J, with 13 bases between. In germline, CDR1 is MNHEY, CDR2 SMNVEV (reference sequence). The sample taken for sequencing was PBMCs. The chain uses TRBV27 and TRBJ1-2; maybe TRBD1 (6 bases). This TCR was sampled from a woman in her 50s in good health and CMV-seropositive. CDR3 protein: CASSLSGGRGGYTF. The CDR3 region has the DNA TGTGCCAGCAGTTTATCGGGGGGGCGTGGAGGCTACACCTTC.